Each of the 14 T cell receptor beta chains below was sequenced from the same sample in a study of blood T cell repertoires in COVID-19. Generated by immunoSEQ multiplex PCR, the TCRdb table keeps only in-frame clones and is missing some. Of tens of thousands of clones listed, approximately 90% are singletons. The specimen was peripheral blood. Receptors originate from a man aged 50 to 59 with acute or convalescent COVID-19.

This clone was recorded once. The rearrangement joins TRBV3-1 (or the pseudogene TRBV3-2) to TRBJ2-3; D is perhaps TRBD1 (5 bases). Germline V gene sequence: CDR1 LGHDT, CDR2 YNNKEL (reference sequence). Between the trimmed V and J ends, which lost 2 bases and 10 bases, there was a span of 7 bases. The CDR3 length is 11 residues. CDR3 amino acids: CASSQIGAQYF. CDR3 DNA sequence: TGTGCCAGCAGCCAAATAGGGGCGCAGTATTTT.

CDR3: CASSYSSQSRSGNTIYF. The CDR3 DNA follows: TGTGCCAGCAGTTACTCATCGCAAAGCCGTTCTGGAAACACCATATATTTT. The rearrangement links TRBV6-2 or TRBV6-3 to TRBJ1-3; D gene ambiguous. Trimming took off 0 bases at V and 1 base at J, with 13 bases between the two ends. The CDR3 is made up of 17 amino acids. Germline V gives CDR1 MNHEY, CDR2 SVGEGT.

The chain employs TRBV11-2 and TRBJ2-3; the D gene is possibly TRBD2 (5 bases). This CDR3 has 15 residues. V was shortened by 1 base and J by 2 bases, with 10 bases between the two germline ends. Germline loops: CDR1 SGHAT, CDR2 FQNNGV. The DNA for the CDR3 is TGTGCCAGCAGCTTAGGAACTAGGACCACAGATACGCAGTATTTT. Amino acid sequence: CASSLGTRTTDTQYF.

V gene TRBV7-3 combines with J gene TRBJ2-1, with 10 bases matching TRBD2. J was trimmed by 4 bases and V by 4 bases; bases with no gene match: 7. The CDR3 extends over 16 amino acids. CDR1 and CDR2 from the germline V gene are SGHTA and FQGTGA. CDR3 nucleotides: TGTGCCAGCAGCTCAACGGCGGGACTAGCGTACAATGAGCAGTTCTTC. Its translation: CASSSTAGLAYNEQFF.

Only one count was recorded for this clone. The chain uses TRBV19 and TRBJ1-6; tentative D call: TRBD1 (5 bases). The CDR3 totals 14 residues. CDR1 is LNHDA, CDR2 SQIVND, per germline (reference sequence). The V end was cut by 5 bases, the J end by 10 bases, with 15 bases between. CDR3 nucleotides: TGTGCCAGTAGTTTCGGCCAAGACAGATCACCCCTCCACTTT. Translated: CASSFGQDRSPLHF.

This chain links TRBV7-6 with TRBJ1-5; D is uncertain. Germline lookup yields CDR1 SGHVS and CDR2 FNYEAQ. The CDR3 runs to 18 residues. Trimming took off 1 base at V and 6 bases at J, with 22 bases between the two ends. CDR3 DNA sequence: TGTGCCAGCAGCTTAGGTGTTCCTTTTGGGCCACTCACTCAGCCCCAGCATTTT. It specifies CASSLGVPFGPLTQPQHF.

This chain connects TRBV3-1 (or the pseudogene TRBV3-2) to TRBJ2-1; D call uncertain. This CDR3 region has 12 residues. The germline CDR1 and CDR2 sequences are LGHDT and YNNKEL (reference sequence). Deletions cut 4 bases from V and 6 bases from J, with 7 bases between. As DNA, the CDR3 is TGTGCCAGCAGCCGATCTAGCAATGAGCAGTTCTTC. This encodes CASSRSSNEQFF.

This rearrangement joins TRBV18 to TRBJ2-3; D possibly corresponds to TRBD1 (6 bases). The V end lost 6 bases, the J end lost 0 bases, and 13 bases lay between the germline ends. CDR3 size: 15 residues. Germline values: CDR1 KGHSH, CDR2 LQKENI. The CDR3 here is CASSLRTDSTDTQYF. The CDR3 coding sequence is TGTGCCAGCTCGCTTCGGACAGACAGCACAGATACGCAGTATTTT.

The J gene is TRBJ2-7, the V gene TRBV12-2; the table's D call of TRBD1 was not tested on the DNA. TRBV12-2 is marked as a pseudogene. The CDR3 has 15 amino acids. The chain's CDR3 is CASRCFEGVRYEQYF. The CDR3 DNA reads TGTGCAAGTCGCTGTTTCGAGGGGGTTAGGTACGAGCAGTACTTC.

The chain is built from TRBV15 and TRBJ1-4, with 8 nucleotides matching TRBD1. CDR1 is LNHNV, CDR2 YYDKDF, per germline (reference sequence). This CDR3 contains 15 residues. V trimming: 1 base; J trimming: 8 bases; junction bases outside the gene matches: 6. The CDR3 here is CATSRGGQGREKLFF. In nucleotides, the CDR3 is TGTGCCACCAGCAGAGGAGGACAGGGTAGGGAAAAACTGTTTTTT.

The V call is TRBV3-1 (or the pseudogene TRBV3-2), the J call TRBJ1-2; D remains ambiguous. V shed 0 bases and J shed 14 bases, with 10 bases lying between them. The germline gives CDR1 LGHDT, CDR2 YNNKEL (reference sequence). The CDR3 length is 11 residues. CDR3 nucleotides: TGTGCCAGCAGCCAAGATCGACACCTTACCTTC. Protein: CASSQDRHLTF.

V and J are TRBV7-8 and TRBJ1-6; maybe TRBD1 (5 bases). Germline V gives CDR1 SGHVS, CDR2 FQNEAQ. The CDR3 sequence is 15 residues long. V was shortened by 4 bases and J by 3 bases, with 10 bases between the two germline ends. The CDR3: CASSSGQVYNSPLHF. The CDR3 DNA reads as TGTGCCAGCAGCTCAGGACAAGTCTATAATTCACCCCTCCACTTT.

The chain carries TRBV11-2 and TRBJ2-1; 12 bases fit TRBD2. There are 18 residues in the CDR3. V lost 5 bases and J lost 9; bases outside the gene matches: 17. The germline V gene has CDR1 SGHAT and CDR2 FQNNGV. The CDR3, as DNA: TGTGCCAGCAGCGCTCCTCAACTAGCGGGGGGCCCCTGGGGTGAGCAGTTCTTC. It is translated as CASSAPQLAGGPWGEQFF.

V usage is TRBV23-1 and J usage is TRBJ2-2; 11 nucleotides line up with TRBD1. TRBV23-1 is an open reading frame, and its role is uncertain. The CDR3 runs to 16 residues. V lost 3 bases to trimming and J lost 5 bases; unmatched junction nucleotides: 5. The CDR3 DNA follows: TGCGCCAGCAGTCATCCCGGGACAGGGGGAACCGGGGAGCTGTTTTTT. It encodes CASSHPGTGGTGELFF.